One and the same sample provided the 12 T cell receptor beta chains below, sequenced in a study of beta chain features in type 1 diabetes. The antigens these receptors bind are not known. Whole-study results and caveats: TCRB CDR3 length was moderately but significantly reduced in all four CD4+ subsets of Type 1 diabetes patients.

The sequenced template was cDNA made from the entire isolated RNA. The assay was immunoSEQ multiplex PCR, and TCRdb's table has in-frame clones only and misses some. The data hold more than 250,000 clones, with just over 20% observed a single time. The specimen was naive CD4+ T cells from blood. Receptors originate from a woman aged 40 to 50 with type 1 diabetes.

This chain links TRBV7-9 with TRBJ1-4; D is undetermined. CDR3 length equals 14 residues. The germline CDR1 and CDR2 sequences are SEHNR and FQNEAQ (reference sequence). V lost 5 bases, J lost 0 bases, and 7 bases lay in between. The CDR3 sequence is CASSEGTTNEKLFF. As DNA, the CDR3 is TGTGCCAGCAGCGAGGGAACAACTAATGAAAAACTGTTTTTT.

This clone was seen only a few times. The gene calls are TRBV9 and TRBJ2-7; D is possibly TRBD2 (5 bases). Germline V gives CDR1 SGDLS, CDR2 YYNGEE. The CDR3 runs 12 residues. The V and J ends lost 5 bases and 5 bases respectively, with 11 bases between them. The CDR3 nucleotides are TGTGCCAGCAGTCGGGAAGATAACGAGCAGTACTTC. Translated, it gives CASSREDNEQYF. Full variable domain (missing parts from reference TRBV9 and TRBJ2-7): DSGVTQTPKHLITATGQRVTLRCSPRSGDLSVYWYQQSLDQGLQFLIQYYNGEERAKGNILERFSAQQFPDLHSELNLSSLELGDSALYFCASSREDNEQYFGPGTRLTVT.

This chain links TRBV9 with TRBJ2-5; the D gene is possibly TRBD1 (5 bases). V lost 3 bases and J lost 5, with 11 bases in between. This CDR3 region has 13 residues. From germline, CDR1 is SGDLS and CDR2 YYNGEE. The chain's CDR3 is CASSETVSETQYF. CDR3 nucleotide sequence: TGTGCCAGCAGCGAGACAGTTTCGGAGACCCAGTACTTC.

The CDR3 region has the DNA TGTGCCAGCAGCTTTGGGGAGGGCACTGAAGCTTTCTTT. It is translated as CASSFGEGTEAFF. This chain links TRBV11-2 with TRBJ1-1, with D unclear. The CDR3 sequence is 13 residues long. From germline, CDR1 is SGHAT and CDR2 FQNNGV. Trimming left V 3 bases short and J 4 bases short, with 9 bases between.

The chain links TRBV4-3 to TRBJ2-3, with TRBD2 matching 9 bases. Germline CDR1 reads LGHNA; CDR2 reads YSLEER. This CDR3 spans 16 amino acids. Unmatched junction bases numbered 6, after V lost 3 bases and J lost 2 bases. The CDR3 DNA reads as TGCGCCAGCAGCCAGACTGCTAGCGGGGTCACAGATACGCAGTATTTT. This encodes CASSQTASGVTDTQYF.

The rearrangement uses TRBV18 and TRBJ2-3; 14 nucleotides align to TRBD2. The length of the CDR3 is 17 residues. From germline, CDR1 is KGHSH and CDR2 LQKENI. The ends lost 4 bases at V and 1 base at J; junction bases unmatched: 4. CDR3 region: CASSLPGLAGGTDTQYF. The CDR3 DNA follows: TGTGCCAGCTCACTCCCGGGACTAGCGGGAGGCACAGATACGCAGTATTTT.

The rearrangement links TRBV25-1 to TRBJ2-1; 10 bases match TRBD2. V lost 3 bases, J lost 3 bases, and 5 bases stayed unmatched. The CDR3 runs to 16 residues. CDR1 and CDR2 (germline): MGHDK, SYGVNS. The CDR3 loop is CASSESGRGLYNEQFF. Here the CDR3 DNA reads TGTGCCAGCAGTGAGAGCGGGAGGGGACTCTACAATGAGCAGTTCTTC.

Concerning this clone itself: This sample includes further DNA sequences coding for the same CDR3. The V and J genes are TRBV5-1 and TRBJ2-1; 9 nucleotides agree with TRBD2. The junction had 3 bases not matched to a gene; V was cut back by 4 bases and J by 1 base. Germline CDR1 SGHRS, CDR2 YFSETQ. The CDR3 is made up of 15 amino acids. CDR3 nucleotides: TGCGCCAGCAGCGGTCTAGCGGGGTCCTACAATGAGCAGTTCTTC. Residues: CASSGLAGSYNEQFF.

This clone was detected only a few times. The CDR3 region is CAWDTSPSTDTQYF. The CDR3 region has the DNA TGTGCCTGGGATACTAGTCCGAGCACAGATACGCAGTATTTT. The chain has TRBV30 and TRBJ2-3; D may be TRBD2 (5 bases). The V and J ends lost 5 bases and 0 bases respectively, with 12 bases between them. The germline V gene encodes CDR1 GTSNPN and CDR2 SVGIG (reference sequence). There are 14 residues in the CDR3.

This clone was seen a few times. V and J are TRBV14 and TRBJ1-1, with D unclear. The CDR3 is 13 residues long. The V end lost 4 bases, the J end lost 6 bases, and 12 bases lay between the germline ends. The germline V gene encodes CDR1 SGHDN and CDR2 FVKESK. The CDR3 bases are TGTGCCAGCAGCCGATTTGGCGGGGCTGAAGCTTTCTTT. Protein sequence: CASSRFGGAEAFF.

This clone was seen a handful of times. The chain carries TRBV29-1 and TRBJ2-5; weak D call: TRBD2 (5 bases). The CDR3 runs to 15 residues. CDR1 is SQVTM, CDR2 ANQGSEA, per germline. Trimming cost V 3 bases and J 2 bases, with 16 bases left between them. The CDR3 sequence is CSVDGRSSGQETQYF. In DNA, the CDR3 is TGCAGCGTTGATGGGAGATCCTCCGGACAAGAGACCCAGTACTTC.

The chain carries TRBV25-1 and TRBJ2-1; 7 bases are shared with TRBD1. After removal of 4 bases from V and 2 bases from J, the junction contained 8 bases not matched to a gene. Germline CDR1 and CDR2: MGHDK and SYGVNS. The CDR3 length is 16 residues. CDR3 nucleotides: TGTGCCAGCAGTGCCACCACCGGGACAGCCTACAATGAGCAGTTCTTC. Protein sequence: CASSATTGTAYNEQFF.